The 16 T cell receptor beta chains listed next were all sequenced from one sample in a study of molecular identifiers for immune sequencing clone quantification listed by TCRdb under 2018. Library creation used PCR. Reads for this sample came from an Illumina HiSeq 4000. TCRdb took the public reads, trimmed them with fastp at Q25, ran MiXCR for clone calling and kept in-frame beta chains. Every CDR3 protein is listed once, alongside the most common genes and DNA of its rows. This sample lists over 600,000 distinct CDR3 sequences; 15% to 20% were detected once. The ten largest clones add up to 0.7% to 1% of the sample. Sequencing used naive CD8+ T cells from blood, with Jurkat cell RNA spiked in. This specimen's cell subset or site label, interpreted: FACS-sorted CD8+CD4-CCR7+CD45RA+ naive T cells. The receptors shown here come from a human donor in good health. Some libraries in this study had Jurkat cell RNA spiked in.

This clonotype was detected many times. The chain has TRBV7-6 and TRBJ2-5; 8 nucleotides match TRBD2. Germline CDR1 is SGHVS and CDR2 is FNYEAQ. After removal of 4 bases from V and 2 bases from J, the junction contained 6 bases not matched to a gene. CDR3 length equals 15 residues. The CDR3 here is CASSYISGGQETQYF. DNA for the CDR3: TGTGCCAGCAGCTATATTTCGGGAGGGCAAGAGACCCAGTACTTC.

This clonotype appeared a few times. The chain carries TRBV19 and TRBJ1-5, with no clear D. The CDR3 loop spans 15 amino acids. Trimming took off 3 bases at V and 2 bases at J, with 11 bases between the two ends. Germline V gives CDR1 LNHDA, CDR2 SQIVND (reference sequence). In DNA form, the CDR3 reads TGTGCCAGTAGTATGGGAGCTCGGGGCAATCAGCCCCAGCATTTT. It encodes CASSMGARGNQPQHF.

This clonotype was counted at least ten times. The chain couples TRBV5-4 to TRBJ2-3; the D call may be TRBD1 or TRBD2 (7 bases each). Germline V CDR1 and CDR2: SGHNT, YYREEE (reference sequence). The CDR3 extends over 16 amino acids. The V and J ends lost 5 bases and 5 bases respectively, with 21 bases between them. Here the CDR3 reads CASRGMGRGPGDTQYF. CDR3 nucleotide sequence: TGTGCCAGCAGGGGGATGGGGAGGGGGCCCGGAGATACGCAGTATTTT.

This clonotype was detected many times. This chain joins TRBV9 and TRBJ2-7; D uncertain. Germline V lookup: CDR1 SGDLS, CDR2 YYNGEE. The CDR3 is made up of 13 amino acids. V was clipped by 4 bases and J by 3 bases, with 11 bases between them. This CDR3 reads CASSPVPNYEQYF. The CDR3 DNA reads TGTGCCAGCAGCCCGGTCCCCAACTACGAGCAGTACTTC.

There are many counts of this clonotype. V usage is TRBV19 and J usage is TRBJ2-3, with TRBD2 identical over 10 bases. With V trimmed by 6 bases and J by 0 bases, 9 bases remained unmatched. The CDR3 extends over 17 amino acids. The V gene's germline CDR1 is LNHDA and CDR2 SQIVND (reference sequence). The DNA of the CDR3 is TGTGCCAGTAGCGGTAGCGGGAGGCATCCTAGCACAGATACGCAGTATTTT. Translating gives CASSGSGRHPSTDTQYF. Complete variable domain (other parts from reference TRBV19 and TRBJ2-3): DGGITQSPKYLFRKEGQNVTLSCEQNLNHDAMYWYRQDPGQGLRLIYYSQIVNDFQKGDIAEGYSVSREKKESFPLTVTSAQKNPTAFYLCASSGSGRHPSTDTQYFGPGTRLTVL.

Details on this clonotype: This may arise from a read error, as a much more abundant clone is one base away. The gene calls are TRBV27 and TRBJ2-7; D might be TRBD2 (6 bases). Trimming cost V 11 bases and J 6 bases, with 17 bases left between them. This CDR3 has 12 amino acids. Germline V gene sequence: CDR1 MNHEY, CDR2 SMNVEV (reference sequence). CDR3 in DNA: TGTGCCGTAGGGACGGGAGTGGTCGAGCAGTACTTC. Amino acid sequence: CAVGTGVVEQYF.

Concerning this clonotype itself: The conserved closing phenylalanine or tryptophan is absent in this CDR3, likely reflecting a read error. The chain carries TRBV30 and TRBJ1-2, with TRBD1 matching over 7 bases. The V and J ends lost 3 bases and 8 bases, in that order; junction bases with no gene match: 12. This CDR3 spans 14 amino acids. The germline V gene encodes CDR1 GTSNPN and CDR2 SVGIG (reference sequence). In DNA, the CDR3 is TGTGCCTGGAGGGAGGAACAGGGGCTAATAGGCTACACCTCC. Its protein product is CAWREEQGLIGYTS.

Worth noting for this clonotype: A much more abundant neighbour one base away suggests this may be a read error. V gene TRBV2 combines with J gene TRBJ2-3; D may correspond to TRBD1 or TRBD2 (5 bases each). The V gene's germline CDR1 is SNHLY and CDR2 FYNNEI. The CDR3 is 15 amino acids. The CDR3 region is CASGDPEGSTDTQYF. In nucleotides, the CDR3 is TGTGCCAGCGGTGATCCAGAGGGGAGCACAGATACGCAGTATTTT.

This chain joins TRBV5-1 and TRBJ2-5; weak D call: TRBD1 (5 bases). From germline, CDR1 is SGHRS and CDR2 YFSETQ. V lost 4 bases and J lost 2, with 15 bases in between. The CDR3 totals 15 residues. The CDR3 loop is CASSPGHGMQETQYF. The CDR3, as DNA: TGCGCCAGCAGCCCAGGACATGGAATGCAAGAGACCCAGTACTTC.

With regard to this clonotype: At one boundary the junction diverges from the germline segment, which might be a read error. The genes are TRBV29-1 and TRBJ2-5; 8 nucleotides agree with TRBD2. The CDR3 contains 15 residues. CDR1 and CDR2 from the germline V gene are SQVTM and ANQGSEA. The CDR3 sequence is CPLVCVGGAGEAQYF. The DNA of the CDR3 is TGCCCCCTCGTCTGTGTCGGGGGGGCCGGAGAGGCCCAGTACTTC.

The CDR3 here is CASRGLAGDNTGELFF. DNA for the CDR3: TGTGCCAGCAGGGGACTAGCGGGAGACAACACCGGGGAGCTGTTTTTT. The chain is built from TRBV2 and TRBJ2-2; 14 bases match TRBD2. The V gene end was trimmed by 6 bases and the J gene end by 2 bases; junction bases not matched to a gene: 2. The germline V gene has CDR1 SNHLY and CDR2 FYNNEI. This CDR3 spans 16 amino acids.

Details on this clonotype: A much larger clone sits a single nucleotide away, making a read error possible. The CDR3 is CSVRDGYGQYF. CDR3 nucleotides: TGCAGCGTACGCGACGGCTACGGGCAGTACTTC. The rearrangement joins TRBV29-1 to TRBJ2-7; no firm D call. The CDR3 is 11 amino acids. Germline-derived CDR1 and CDR2 are SQVTM and ANQGSEA.

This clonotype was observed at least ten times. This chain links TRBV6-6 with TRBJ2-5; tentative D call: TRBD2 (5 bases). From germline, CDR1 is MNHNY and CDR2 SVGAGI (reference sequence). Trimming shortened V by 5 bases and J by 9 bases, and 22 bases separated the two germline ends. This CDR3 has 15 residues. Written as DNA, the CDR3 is TGTGCCAGCAGTAACCACCCCGGGGAGCTCGCGGCCCAGTACTTC. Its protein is CASSNHPGELAAQYF.

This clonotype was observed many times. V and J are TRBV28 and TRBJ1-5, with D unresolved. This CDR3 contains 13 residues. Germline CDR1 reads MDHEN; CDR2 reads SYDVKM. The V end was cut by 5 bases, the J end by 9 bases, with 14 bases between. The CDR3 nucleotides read TGTGCCAGCAGTACGGGGTTTGGTGGGCCCCAGCATTTT. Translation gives CASSTGFGGPQHF.

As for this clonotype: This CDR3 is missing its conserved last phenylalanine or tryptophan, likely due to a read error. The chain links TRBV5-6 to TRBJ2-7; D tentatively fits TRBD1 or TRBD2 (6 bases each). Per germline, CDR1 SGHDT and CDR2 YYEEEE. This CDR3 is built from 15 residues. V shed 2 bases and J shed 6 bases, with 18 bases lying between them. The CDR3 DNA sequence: TGTGCCAGCAGCTTCTTTTCGGGGGTGGGGGCCGAGCAGTACCTC. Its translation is CASSFFSGVGAEQYL.

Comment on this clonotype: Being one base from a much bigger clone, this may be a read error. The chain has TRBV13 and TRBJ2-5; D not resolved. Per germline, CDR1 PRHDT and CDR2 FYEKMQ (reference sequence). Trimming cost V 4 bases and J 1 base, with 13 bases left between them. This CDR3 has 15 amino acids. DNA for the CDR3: TGTGCCAGCAGCTCAATGGCTAGTCCCCAAGAGACCCAGTACTTC. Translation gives CASSSMASPQETQYF.